This T cell receptor beta chain was obtained from a study of blood T cell repertoires in COVID-19. The assay was immunoSEQ multiplex PCR, and TCRdb's table has in-frame clones only and misses some. The sample has 180,000 or so clones, 88% seen once. V dropped 5 bases and J dropped 0 bases, with 10 bases sitting between them. The germline V gene encodes CDR1 SGHTA and CDR2 FQGTGA. This CDR3 region has 15 residues. The receptor was isolated from a man younger than 35 with active or convalescent COVID-19. The rearrangement joins TRBV7-3 to TRBJ2-2; D is unclear. Sequenced sample: peripheral blood. The CDR3 region is CASSPSPTNTGELFF. The CDR3 bases are TGTGCCAGCAGCCCCAGTCCAACGAACACCGGGGAGCTGTTTTTT.